These 5 T cell receptor beta chains came from one sample sequenced in a study of T cell responses to AZD1222 COVID-19 vaccine. This table comes from immunoSEQ multiplex PCR, and its TCRdb copy is limited to in-frame clones, with some not included. The sample lists roughly 100,000 clones; 70% to 90% were seen once. This specimen consisted of peripheral blood, obtained 28 days after the second AZD1222 dose. The source is an adult who received the AZD1222 COVID-19 vaccine.

This chain connects TRBV14 to TRBJ2-3, with unresolved D. CDR3 length equals 14 residues. Trimming cost V 2 bases and J 6 bases, with 12 bases left between them. The germline CDR1 and CDR2 sequences are SGHDN and FVKESK. CDR3 nucleotide sequence: TGTGCCAGCAGCCAACTCCTCGACCGCGATACGCAGTATTTT. Encoded protein: CASSQLLDRDTQYF.

The chain has TRBV9 and TRBJ2-7, with 8 positions matching TRBD1. The CDR3 is 13 residues long. Trimming took 1 base from V and 6 from J; bases not matched to a gene: 3. CDR1 is SGDLS, CDR2 YYNGEE, per germline. The CDR3 is CASSVQGAGEQYF. CDR3 bases: TGTGCCAGCAGCGTACAGGGGGCGGGCGAGCAGTACTTC.

The chain employs TRBV6-5 and TRBJ2-1; 13 bases are a match to TRBD2. J was trimmed by 5 bases and V by 6 bases; bases with no gene match: 4. Germline V gene sequence: CDR1 MNHEY, CDR2 SVGAGI. This CDR3 contains 15 residues. The CDR3 DNA reads as TGTGCCAGCAGAGAGGGACTAGCGGGACACAATGAGCAGTTCTTC. Translation gives CASREGLAGHNEQFF.

The rearrangement links TRBV5-1 to TRBJ1-6; 9 bases agree with TRBD1. J was trimmed by 9 bases and V by 3 bases; bases with no gene match: 7. The CDR3 has 15 amino acids. In germline, CDR1 is SGHRS, CDR2 YFSETQ. The CDR3 DNA is TGCGCCAGCAGCTCCTTACAGGGGGCCTCTTCACCCCTCCACTTT. Its protein is CASSSLQGASSPLHF. Filled out from reference TRBV5-1 and TRBJ1-6, the complete variable domain reads KAGVTQTPRYLIKTRGQQVTLSCSPISGHRSVSWYQQTPGQGLQFLFEYFSETQRNKGNFPGRFSGRQFSNSRSEMNVSTLELGDSALYLCASSSLQGASSPLHFGNGTRLTVT.

Concerning this clone itself: The sample has other DNA sequences that encode this CDR3 too. V gene TRBV21-1 combines with J gene TRBJ2-7; the D call in the table, TRBD1, was not verified against the DNA. TRBV21-1 has pseudogene status. This CDR3 is built from 13 residues. The CDR3 is CANPTGRPMKQYF. The CDR3 nucleotides read TGTGCCAATCCGACAGGGCGACCTATGAAGCAATACTTC.